The 15 T cell receptor beta chains in this list originate from one sample, sequenced in a study of shared clonotypes between healthy human individuals. Cells designated naive CD8 were CD45RO-negative and were positively selected for CCR7, with terminally differentiated effector memory CD45RA+ cells excluded. Some clones are missing from TCRdb's copy, which holds only in-frame ones; the method was immunoSEQ multiplex PCR. The table has 650,000 to 800,000 clones, about 90% seen once. Material for sequencing was naive CD8+ T cells sorted from blood. Every receptor here comes from a man aged 25-45 years in good health.

The chain uses TRBV29-1 and TRBJ2-1, with TRBD2 identical over 11 bases. The ends lost 0 bases at V and 5 bases at J; junction bases unmatched: 6. From germline, CDR1 is SQVTM and CDR2 ANQGSEA. This CDR3 spans 16 amino acids. The CDR3 bases are TGCAGCGTTGAAGAACCCGAGGGACTAGCGGACAATGAGCAGTTCTTC. Encoded protein: CSVEEPEGLADNEQFF.

The V call is TRBV28, the J call TRBJ2-7; D perhaps matches TRBD2 (5 bases). This CDR3 has 14 residues. Germline CDR1 MDHEN, CDR2 SYDVKM. V lost 6 bases, J lost 2 bases, and 14 bases lay in between. In DNA, the CDR3 is TGTGCCAGCAGCGATGGACTGATTACCTACGAGCAGTACTTC. It codes for CASSDGLITYEQYF.

V and J are TRBV11-2 and TRBJ2-7; D unclear. Germline V gene sequence: CDR1 SGHAT, CDR2 FQNNGV. The CDR3 sequence is 15 residues long. Trimming pared 2 bases from V and 4 bases from J, leaving 15 bases between. The CDR3 loop is CASSLMSSGAYEQYF. CDR3 nucleotide sequence: TGTGCCAGCAGCTTAATGTCTAGTGGAGCTTACGAGCAGTACTTC.

Comment on this clone: Within the sample, other DNA sequences also encode this same CDR3. V is TRBV9 and J is TRBJ2-7, with 14 bases matching TRBD2. Germline trimming cut 0 bases from V and 3 bases from J; bases unmatched to any gene: 2. Looked up from germline, CDR1 is SGDLS and CDR2 is YYNGEE. There are 16 residues in the CDR3. CDR3 nucleotides: TGTGCCAGCAGCGTAGGAGGGACTAGCGGGAGCTACGAGCAGTACTTC. Amino acids: CASSVGGTSGSYEQYF.

This sequence joins TRBV18 and TRBJ2-3; D is undetermined. Germline-derived CDR1 and CDR2 are KGHSH and LQKENI. This CDR3 region has 16 residues. Trimming removed 4 bases at V and 3 bases at J, with 17 bases between. The CDR3 protein is CASSLAAGGGTDTQYF. For the CDR3, the DNA is TGTGCCAGCTCACTCGCCGCCGGCGGTGGAACAGATACGCAGTATTTT.

This clone came up once. V gene TRBV19 combines with J gene TRBJ2-3; D is ambiguous. Germline CDR1 and CDR2: LNHDA and SQIVND (reference sequence). This CDR3 has 14 residues. Trimming cost V 3 bases and J 6 bases, with 13 bases left between them. DNA for the CDR3: TGTGCCAGTAGTATGGTGGCTCTCGATGATACGCAGTATTTT. As protein: CASSMVALDDTQYF.

The V call is TRBV5-1, the J call TRBJ2-1; 9 bases map to TRBD1. This CDR3 comprises 15 residues. The V gene's germline CDR1 is SGHRS and CDR2 YFSETQ. Trimming took 2 bases from V and 5 from J; bases not matched to a gene: 5. DNA for the CDR3: TGCGCCAGCAGCTTCCCCGGGACAGGGAACAATGAGCAGTTCTTC. This codes for CASSFPGTGNNEQFF.

The chain uses TRBV2 and TRBJ2-7, with D perhaps TRBD2 (5 bases). Germline V CDR1 and CDR2: SNHLY, FYNNEI. The CDR3 sequence is 10 residues long. Trimming took 5 bases from V and 7 from J, leaving 6 bases between them. This CDR3 is CASSSGEQYF. Here the CDR3 DNA reads TGTGCCAGCAGTTCGGGGGAGCAGTACTTC.

V gene TRBV6-1 combines with J gene TRBJ2-7; the match to TRBD1 covers 12 bases. With 2 bases clipped from V and 10 bases from J, the junction kept 6 bases outside the gene matches. CDR1 MNHNS and CDR2 SASEGT come from the germline V gene. The CDR3 sequence is 14 residues long. The CDR3 region has the DNA TGTGCCAGCAGTGAACTCGGGACAGGGGGCGCACAGTACTTC. Its translation is CASSELGTGGAQYF.

V usage is TRBV2 and J usage is TRBJ2-7, with 8 bases matching TRBD2. The germline gives CDR1 SNHLY, CDR2 FYNNEI. The CDR3 runs 17 residues. The V and J ends lost 3 bases and 6 bases, in that order; junction bases with no gene match: 16. The CDR3 nucleotides read TGTGCCAGCAGTGATGACGGACCGGGACTAGGGGGGGGCGAGCAGTACTTC. This encodes CASSDDGPGLGGGEQYF.

About this clone: This may come from a read error, since a much larger clone is one base off. The sample has other DNA sequences that encode this CDR3 too. The chain recombines TRBV6-5 with TRBJ2-7; D is unresolved. Trimming removed 0 bases at V and 0 bases at J, with 3 bases between. The germline CDR1 and CDR2 sequences are MNHEY and SVGAGI. This CDR3 has 13 residues. CDR3 sequence: CASSYSSSYEQYF. CDR3 nucleotides: TGTGCCAGCAGTTACTCGAGCTCCTACGAGCAGTACTTC.

This chain uses TRBV19 with TRBJ2-7; 7 nucleotides align to TRBD1. The CDR3 is made up of 16 amino acids. Germline CDR1 and CDR2: LNHDA and SQIVND (reference sequence). Germline trimming cut 5 bases from V and 7 bases from J; bases unmatched to any gene: 17. The CDR3 here is CASSPQTTGPWGEQYF. CDR3 DNA sequence: TGTGCCAGTAGTCCCCAGACGACAGGGCCCTGGGGGGAGCAGTACTTC.

This chain uses TRBV5-8 with TRBJ2-5; TRBD1 aligns across 7 bases. The CDR3 is made up of 15 amino acids. Germline CDR1 SGHTS, CDR2 YDEGEE. V was clipped by 3 bases and J by 1 base; unmatched bases: 6. Here the CDR3 DNA reads TGTGCCAGCAGCTATTACCAGGGGGTCCAAGAGACCCAGTACTTC. Protein: CASSYYQGVQETQYF.

The CDR3 loop reads CASSPYWVREYNEQFF. CDR3 sequence (DNA): TGCGCCAGCAGTCCATACTGGGTTAGGGAATACAATGAGCAGTTCTTC. The rearrangement links TRBV4-1 to TRBJ2-1; no clear D gene. This CDR3 is built from 16 residues. With 6 bases removed from V and 4 bases from J, the gap between germline ends came to 19 bases. The V gene's germline CDR1 is MGHRA and CDR2 YSYEKL.

A remark on this clone: Other nucleotide sequences from this sample produce the same CDR3. The V gene is TRBV6-5, the J gene TRBJ2-7; D assignment may be TRBD1 or TRBD2 (5 bases each). This CDR3 comprises 12 residues. V lost 2 bases and J 4 bases, leaving 6 bases between the germline ends. CDR1 is MNHEY and CDR2 is SVGAGI in the germline V gene. The CDR3, as DNA: TGTGCCAGCAGTTACGAGGGGTACGAGCAGTACTTC. Translation: CASSYEGYEQYF.